Below, 7 T cell receptor beta chains from the same sample are listed, as sequenced in a study of cytomegalovirus exposure and HLA in healthy donors. The primer mix had 60 Vbeta and 13 Jbeta primers. Assay: immunoSEQ multiplex PCR; the TCRdb copy retains only in-frame clones and omits some. This repertoire shows 110,000 to 150,000 clones, 78% found once; its top ten account for around 2.5%. Sequencing was done on a sample of PBMCs. All receptors derive from a woman between 18 and 29 years old in good health and CMV-seropositive.

The V and J genes are TRBV7-9 and TRBJ2-1; D gene uncertain. The ends were cut back, 3 bases at V and 4 bases at J, with 13 bases in the middle. Germline assignment: CDR1 SEHNR and CDR2 FQNEAQ (reference sequence). CDR3 length equals 15 residues. The CDR3 nucleotides are TGTGCCAGCAGCTTGTTGTCAGGTTCTTACAATGAGCAGTTCTTC. Its protein product is CASSLLSGSYNEQFF.

The chain couples TRBV7-2 to TRBJ2-1, with 9 bases lining up with TRBD2. Germline V lookup: CDR1 SGHTA, CDR2 FQGNSA. Unmatched junction bases numbered 12, after V lost 6 bases and J lost 0 bases. This CDR3 has 18 amino acids. The CDR3 bases are TGTGCCAGCAGATCACTATCTAGCGGGAAGAGCTCCTACAATGAGCAGTTCTTC. It codes for CASRSLSSGKSSYNEQFF.

V is TRBV29-1 and J is TRBJ2-5; D is perhaps TRBD1 (6 bases). This CDR3 has 17 residues. V dropped 2 bases and J dropped 4 bases, with 23 bases sitting between them. From germline, CDR1 is SQVTM and CDR2 ANQGSEA. CDR3 sequence (DNA): TGCAGCGTTGAATATTGGCGGGTCTCAGGGGCGGGAGAGACCCAGTACTTC. Amino acid sequence: CSVEYWRVSGAGETQYF.

This clone was observed a handful of times. DNA for the CDR3: TGTGCCAGCGTAGGAGTCGTCACTGAAGCTTTCTTT. As protein: CASVGVVTEAFF. The J gene is TRBJ1-1, the V gene TRBV2; D remains ambiguous. CDR3 length: 12 residues. V lost 8 bases and J lost 4, with 11 bases in between. The V gene's germline CDR1 is SNHLY and CDR2 FYNNEI.

The chain uses TRBV5-1 and TRBJ2-7; no clear D gene. There are 15 residues in the CDR3. Germline CDR1 and CDR2: SGHRS and YFSETQ. The V end was cut by 0 bases, the J end by 2 bases, with 12 bases between. The CDR3 region has the DNA TGCGCCAGCAGCTTGGCCCGCAGATTTCCCTACGAGCAGTACTTC. It yields the protein CASSLARRFPYEQYF.

The V call is TRBV5-1, the J call TRBJ2-5; possible D gene TRBD1, 5 bases. The CDR3 runs to 18 residues. Trimming stripped 0 bases from V and 1 base from J, with 19 bases between. Germline V gene sequence: CDR1 SGHRS, CDR2 YFSETQ. The CDR3 DNA sequence: TGCGCCAGCAGCTTGGAAGGGCAGGGTGCCTTTTCCCAAGAGACCCAGTACTTC. As protein: CASSLEGQGAFSQETQYF.

This rearrangement joins TRBV7-2 to TRBJ1-6; 8 bases align to TRBD1. The CDR3 has 16 amino acids. Unmatched junction bases numbered 2, after V lost 2 bases and J lost 2 bases. The V gene's germline CDR1 is SGHTA and CDR2 FQGNSA. CDR3 bases: TGTGCCAGCAGCTTACAGGGGGCAGCCTATAATTCACCCCTCCACTTT. Translation gives CASSLQGAAYNSPLHF.